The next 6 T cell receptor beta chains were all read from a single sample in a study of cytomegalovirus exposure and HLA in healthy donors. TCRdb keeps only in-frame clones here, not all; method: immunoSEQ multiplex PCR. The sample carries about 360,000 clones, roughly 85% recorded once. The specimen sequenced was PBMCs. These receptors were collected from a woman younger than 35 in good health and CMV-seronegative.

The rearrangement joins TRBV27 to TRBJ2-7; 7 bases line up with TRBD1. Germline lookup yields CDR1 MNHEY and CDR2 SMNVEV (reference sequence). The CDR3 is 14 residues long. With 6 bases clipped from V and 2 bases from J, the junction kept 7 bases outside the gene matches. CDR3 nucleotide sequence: TGTGCCAGCAGGTCACAGGGGCGCGCCTACGAGCAGTACTTC. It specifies CASRSQGRAYEQYF.

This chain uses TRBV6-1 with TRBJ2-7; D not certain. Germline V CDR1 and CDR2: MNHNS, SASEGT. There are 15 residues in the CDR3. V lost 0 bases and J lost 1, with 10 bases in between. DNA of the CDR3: TGTGCCAGCAGTGAAGCAAGACAAAGATCCTACGAGCAGTACTTC. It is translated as CASSEARQRSYEQYF.

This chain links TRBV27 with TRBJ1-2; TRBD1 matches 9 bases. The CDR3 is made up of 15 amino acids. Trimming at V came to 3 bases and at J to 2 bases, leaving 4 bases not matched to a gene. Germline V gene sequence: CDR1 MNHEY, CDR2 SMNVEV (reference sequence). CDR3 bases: TGTGCCAGCAGTTTGGGAGGGACAGGGAACTATGGCTACACCTTC. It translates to CASSLGGTGNYGYTF.

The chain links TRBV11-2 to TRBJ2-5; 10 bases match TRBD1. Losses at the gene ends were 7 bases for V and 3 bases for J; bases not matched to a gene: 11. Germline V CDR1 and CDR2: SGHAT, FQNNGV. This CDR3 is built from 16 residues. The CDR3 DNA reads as TGTGCCAGCACCCTAAGAGGGGGGACAGGGGAAGAGACCCAGTACTTC. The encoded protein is CASTLRGGTGEETQYF.

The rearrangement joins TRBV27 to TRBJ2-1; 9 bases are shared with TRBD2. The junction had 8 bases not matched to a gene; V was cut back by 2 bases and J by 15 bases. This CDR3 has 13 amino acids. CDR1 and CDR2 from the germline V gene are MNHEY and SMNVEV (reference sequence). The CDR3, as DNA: TGTGCCAGCAGTTTAGGCGGGAGGGCCGATTGGTTCTTC. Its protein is CASSLGGRADWFF.

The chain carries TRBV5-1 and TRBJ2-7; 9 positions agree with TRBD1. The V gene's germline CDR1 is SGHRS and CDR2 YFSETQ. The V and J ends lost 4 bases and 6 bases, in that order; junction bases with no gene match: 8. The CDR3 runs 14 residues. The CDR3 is CASSSPGTGFEQYF. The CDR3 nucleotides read TGCGCCAGCAGCAGTCCAGGGACAGGGTTCGAGCAGTACTTC. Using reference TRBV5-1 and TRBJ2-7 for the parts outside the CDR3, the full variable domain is KAGVTQTPRYLIKTRGQQVTLSCSPISGHRSVSWYQQTPGQGLQFLFEYFSETQRNKGNFPGRFSGRQFSNSRSEMNVSTLELGDSALYLCASSSPGTGFEQYFGPGTRLTVT.